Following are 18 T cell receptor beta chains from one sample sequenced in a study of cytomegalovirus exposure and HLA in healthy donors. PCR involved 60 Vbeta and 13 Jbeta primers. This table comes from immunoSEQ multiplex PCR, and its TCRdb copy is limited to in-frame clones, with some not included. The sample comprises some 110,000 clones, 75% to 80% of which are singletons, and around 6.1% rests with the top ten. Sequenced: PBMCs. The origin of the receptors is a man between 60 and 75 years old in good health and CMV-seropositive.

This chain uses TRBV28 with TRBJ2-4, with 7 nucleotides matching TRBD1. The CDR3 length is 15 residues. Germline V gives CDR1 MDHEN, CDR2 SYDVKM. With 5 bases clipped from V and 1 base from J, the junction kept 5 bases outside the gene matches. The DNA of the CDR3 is TGTGCCAGCAGTCCCACAGGGGTGGCCAAAAACATTCAGTACTTC. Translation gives CASSPTGVAKNIQYF.

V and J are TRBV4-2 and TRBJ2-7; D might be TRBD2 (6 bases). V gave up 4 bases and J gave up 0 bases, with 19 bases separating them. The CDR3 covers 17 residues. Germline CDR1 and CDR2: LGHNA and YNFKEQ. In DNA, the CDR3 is TGTGCCAGCAGCCCAACACCGGGAGAACTATTCTCCTACGAGCAGTACTTC. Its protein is CASSPTPGELFSYEQYF.

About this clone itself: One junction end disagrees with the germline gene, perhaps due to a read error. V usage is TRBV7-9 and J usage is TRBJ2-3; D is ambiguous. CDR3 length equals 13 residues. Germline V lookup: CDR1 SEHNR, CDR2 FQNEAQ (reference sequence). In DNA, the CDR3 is TGTTCCAGCAGCTTGCATAGTACAGATACGCAGTATTTT. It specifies CSSSLHSTDTQYF.

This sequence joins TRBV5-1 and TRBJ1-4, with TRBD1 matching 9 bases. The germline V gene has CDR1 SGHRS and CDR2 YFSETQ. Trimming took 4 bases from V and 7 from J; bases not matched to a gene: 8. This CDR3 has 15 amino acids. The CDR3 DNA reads TGCGCCAGCAGCCGACCGGGACAGGGCAGTGAAAAACTGTTTTTT. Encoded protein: CASSRPGQGSEKLFF.

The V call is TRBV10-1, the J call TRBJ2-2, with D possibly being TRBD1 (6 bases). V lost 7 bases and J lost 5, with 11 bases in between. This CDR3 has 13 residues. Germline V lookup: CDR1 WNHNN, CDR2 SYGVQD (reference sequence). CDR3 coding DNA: TGCGCCAGCAAAAAAACAGGGACCGGGGAGCTGTTTTTT. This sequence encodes CASKKTGTGELFF.

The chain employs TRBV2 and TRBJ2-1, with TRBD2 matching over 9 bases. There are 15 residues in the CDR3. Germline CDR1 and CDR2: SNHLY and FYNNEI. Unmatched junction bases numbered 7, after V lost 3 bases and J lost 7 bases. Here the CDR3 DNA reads TGTGCCAGCAGTGAGGTGGCGGGGGGGCGTAATGAGCAGTTCTTC. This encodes CASSEVAGGRNEQFF.

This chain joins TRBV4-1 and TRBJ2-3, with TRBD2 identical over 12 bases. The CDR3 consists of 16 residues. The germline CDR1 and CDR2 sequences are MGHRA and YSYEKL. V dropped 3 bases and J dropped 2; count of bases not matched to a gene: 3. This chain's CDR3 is CASSHRTSGITDTQYF. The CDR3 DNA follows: TGCGCCAGCAGCCATCGGACTAGCGGGATCACAGATACGCAGTATTTT.

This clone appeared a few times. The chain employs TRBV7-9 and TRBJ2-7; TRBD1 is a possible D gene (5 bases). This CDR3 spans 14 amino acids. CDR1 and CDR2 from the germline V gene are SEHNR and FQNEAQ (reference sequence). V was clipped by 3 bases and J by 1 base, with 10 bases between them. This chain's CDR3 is CASSFRQGSYEQYF. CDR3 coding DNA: TGTGCCAGCAGCTTCCGTCAGGGTTCCTACGAGCAGTACTTC.

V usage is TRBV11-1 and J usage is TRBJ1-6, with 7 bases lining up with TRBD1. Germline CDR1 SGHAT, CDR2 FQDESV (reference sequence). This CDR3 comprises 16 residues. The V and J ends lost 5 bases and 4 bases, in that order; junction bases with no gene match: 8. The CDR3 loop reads CASSGKGTAYNSPLHF. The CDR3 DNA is TGTGCCAGCAGCGGAAAGGGGACAGCTTATAATTCACCCCTCCACTTT.

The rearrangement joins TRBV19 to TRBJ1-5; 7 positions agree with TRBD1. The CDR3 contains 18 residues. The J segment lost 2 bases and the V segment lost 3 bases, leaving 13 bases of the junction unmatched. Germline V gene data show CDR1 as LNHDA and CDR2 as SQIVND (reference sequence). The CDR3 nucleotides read TGTGCCAGTAGTATCCCCCCACTGACAGGGACGGGCAATCAGCCCCAGCATTTT. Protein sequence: CASSIPPLTGTGNQPQHF. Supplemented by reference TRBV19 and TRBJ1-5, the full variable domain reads DGGITQSPKYLFRKEGQNVTLSCEQNLNHDAMYWYRQDPGQGLRLIYYSQIVNDFQKGDIAEGYSVSREKKESFPLTVTSAQKNPTAFYLCASSIPPLTGTGNQPQHFGDGTRLSIL.

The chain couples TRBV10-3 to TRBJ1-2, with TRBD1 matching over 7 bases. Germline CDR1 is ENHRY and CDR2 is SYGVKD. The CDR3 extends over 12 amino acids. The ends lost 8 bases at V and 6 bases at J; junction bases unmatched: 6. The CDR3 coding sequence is TGTGCCATCCCGGGACAGTTAAATGGCTACACCTTC. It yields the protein CAIPGQLNGYTF.

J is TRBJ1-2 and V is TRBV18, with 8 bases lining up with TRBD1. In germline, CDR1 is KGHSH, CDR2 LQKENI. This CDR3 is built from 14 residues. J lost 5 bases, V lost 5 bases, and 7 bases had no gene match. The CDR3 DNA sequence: TGTGCCAGCTCAGGGACAGGCGAGATTTATGGCTACACCTTC. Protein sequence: CASSGTGEIYGYTF. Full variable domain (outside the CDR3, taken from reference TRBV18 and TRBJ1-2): NAGVMQNPRHLVRRRGQEARLRCSPMKGHSHVYWYRQLPEEGLKFMVYLQKENIIDESGMPKERFSAEFPKEGPSILRIQQVVRGDSAAYFCASSGTGEIYGYTFGSGTRLTVV.

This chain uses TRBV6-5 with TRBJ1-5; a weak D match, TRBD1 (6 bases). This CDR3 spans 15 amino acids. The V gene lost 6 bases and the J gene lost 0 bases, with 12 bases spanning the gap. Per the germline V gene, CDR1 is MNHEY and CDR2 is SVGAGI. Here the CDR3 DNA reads TGTGCCAGCAGGAAGGGACAACTTAGCAATCAGCCCCAGCATTTT. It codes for CASRKGQLSNQPQHF.

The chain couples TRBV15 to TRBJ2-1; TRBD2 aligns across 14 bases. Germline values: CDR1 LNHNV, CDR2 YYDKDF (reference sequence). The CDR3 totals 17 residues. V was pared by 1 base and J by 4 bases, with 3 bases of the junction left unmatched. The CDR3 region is CATSRGTSGGPYNEQFF. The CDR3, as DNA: TGTGCCACCAGCAGAGGGACTAGCGGGGGGCCTTACAATGAGCAGTTCTTC.

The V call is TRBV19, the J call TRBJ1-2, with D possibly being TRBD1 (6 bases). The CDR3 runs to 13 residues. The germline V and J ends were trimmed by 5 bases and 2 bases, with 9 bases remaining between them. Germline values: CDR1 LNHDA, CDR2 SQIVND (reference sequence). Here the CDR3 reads CASSQQGNYGYTF. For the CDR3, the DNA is TGTGCCAGTAGTCAACAGGGCAACTATGGCTACACCTTC.

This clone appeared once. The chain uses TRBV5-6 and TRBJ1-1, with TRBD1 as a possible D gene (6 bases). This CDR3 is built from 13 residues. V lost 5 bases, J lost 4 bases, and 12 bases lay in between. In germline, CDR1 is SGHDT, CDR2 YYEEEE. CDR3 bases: TGTGCCAGCAGTAAGGCAGGGGTCACTGAAGCTTTCTTT. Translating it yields CASSKAGVTEAFF. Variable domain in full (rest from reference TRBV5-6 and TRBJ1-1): DAGVTQSPTHLIKTRGQQVTLRCSPKSGHDTVSWYQQALGQGPQFIFQYYEEEERQRGNFPDRFSGHQFPNYSSELNVNALLLGDSALYLCASSKAGVTEAFFGQGTRLTVV.

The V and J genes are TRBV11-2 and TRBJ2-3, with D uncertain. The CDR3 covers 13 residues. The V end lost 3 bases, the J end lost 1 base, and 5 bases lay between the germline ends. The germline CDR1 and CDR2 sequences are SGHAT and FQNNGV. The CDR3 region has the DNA TGTGCCAGCAGCTTCCCAGGCACAGATACGCAGTATTTT. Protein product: CASSFPGTDTQYF.

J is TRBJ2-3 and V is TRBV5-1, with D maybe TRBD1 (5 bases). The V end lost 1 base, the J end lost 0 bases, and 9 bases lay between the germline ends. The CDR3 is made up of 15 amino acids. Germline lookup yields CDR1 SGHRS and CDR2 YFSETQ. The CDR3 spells CASSLSGPSTDTQYF. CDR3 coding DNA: TGCGCCAGCAGCTTGTCAGGGCCTAGCACAGATACGCAGTATTTT. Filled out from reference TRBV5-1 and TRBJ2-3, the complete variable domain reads KAGVTQTPRYLIKTRGQQVTLSCSPISGHRSVSWYQQTPGQGLQFLFEYFSETQRNKGNFPGRFSGRQFSNSRSEMNVSTLELGDSALYLCASSLSGPSTDTQYFGPGTRLTVL.